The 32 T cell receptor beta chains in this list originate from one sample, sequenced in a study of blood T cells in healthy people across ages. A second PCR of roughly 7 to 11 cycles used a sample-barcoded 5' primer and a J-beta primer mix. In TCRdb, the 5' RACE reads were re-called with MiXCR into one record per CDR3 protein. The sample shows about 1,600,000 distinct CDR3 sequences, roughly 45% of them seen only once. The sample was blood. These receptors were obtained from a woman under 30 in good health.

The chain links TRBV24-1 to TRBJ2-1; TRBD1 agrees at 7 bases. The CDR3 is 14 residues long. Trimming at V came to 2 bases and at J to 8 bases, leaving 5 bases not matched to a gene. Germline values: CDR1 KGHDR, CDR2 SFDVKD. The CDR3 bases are TGTGCCACCAGTGATTCGTACAGGGGCCATGAGCAGTTCTTC. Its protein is CATSDSYRGHEQFF.

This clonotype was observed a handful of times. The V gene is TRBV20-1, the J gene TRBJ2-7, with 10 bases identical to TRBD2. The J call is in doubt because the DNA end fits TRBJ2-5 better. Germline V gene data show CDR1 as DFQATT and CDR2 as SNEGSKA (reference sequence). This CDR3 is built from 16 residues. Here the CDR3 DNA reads TGCAGTGCTAGAGATCCCAGCGGGGGGGCTGGTGAGACCCAGTACTTC. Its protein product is CSARDPSGGAGETQYF.

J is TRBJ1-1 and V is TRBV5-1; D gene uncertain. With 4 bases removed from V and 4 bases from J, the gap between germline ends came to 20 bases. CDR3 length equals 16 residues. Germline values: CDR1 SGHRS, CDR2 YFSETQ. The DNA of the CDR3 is TGCGCCAGCAGCCCCCAAGGATTAACAAGCGGCACTGAAGCTTTCTTT. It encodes CASSPQGLTSGTEAFF.

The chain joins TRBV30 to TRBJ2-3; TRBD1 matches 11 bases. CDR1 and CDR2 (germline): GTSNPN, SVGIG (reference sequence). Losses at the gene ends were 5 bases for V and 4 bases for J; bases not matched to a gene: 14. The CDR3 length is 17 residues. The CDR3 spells CAWGPTGQGALADTQYF. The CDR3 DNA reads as TGTGCCTGGGGCCCCACAGGACAGGGGGCTCTCGCAGATACGCAGTATTTT.

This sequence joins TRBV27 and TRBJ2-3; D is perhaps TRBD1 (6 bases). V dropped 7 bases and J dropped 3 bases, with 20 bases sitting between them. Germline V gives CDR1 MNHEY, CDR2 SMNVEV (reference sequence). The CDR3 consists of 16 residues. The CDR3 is CASTSLGQIATDTQYF. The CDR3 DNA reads TGTGCCAGCACCTCGCTAGGACAGATAGCGACAGATACGCAGTATTTT.

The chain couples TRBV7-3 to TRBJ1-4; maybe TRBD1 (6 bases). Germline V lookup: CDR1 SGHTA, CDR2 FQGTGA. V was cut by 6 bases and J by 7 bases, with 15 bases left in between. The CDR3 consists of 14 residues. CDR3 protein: CASSPGQLSEKLFF. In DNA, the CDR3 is TGTGCCAGCAGTCCCGGACAGCTGAGTGAAAAACTGTTTTTT. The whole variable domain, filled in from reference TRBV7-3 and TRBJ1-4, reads GAGVSQTPSNKVTEKGKYVELRCDPISGHTALYWYRQSLGQGPEFLIYFQGTGAADDSGLPNDRFFAVRPEGSVSTLKIQRTERGDSAVYLCASSPGQLSEKLFFGSGTQLSVL.

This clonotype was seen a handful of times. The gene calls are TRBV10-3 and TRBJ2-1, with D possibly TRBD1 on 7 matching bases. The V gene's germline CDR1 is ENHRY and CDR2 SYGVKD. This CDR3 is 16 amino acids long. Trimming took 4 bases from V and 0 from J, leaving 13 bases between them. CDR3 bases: TGTGCCATCAGTGCAGGGGGGTTAAGCTCCTACAATGAGCAGTTCTTC. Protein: CAISAGGLSSYNEQFF.

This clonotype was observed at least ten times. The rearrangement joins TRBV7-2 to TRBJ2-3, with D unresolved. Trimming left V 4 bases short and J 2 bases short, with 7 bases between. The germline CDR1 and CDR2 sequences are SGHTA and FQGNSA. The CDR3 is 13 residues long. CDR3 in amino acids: CASSSYSTDTQYF. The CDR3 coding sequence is TGTGCCAGCAGCTCTTATTCCACAGATACGCAGTATTTT.

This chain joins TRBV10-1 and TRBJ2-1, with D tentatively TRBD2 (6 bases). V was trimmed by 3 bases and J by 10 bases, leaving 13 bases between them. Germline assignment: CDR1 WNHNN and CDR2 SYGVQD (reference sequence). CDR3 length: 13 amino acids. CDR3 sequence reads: CASSDHGGREQFF. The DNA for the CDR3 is TGCGCCAGCAGTGATCACGGGGGAAGGGAGCAGTTCTTC.

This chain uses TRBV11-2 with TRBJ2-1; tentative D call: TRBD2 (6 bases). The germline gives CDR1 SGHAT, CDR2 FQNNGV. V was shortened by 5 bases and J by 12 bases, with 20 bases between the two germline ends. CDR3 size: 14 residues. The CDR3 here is CASSGPSEWSGQFF. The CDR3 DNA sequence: TGTGCCAGCAGCGGGCCTAGCGAATGGAGTGGGCAGTTCTTC. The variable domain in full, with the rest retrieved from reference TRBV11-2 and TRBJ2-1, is EAGVAQSPRYKIIEKRQSVAFWCNPISGHATLYWYQQILGQGPKLLIQFQNNGVVDDSQLPKDRFSAERLKGVDSTLKIQPAKLEDSAVYLCASSGPSEWSGQFFGPGTRLTVL.

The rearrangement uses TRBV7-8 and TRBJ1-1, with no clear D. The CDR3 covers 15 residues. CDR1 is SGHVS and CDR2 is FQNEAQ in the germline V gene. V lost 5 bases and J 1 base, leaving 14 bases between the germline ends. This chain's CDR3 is CASSELAGPNTEAFF. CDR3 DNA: TGTGCCAGCAGCGAGTTGGCAGGACCGAACACTGAAGCTTTCTTT. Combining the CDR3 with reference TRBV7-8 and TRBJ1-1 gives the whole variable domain GAGVSQSPRYKVAKRGQDVALRCDPISGHVSLFWYQQALGQGPEFLTYFQNEAQLDKSGLPSDRFFAERPEGSVSTLKIQRTQQEDSAVYLCASSELAGPNTEAFFGQGTRLTVV.

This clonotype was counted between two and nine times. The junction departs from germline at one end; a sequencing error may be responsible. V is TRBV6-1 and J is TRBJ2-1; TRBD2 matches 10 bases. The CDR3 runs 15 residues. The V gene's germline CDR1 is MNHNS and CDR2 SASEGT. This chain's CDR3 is CASREAGGPTDEQFF. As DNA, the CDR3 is TGTGCCAGCAGAGAAGCGGGGGGGCCGACGGATGAGCAGTTCTTC.

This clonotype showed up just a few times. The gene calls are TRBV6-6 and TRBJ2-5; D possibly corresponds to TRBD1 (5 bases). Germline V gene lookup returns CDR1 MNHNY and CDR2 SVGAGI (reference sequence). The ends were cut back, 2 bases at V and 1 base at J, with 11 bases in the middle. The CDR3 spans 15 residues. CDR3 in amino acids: CASSYLLGAQETQYF. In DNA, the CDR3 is TGTGCCAGCAGTTACCTACTTGGGGCCCAAGAGACCCAGTACTTC.

CDR3 DNA: TGTGCCAGCAGTGAATACAAGAAAGGGGGTGAGCAGTACTTC. This encodes CASSEYKKGGEQYF. V usage is TRBV25-1 and J usage is TRBJ2-5; perhaps TRBD1 as D (6 bases). The CDR3 loop spans 14 amino acids. Germline CDR1 reads MGHDK; CDR2 reads SYGVNS. V lost 0 bases and J 11 bases, leaving 16 bases between the germline ends.

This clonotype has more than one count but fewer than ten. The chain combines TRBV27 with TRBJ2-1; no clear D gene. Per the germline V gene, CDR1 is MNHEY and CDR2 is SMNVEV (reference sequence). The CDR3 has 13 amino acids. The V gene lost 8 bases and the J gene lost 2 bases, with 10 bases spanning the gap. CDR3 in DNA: TGTGCCAGCGGTATCGGACCCTACAATGAGCAGTTCTTC. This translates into CASGIGPYNEQFF.

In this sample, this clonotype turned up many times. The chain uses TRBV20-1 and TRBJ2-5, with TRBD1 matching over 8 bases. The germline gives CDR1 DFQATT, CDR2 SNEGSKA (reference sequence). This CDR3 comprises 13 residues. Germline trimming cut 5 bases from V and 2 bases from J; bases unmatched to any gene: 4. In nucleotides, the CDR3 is TGCAGTGCTGTCCGGGACAGGCAAGAGACCCAGTACTTC. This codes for CSAVRDRQETQYF.

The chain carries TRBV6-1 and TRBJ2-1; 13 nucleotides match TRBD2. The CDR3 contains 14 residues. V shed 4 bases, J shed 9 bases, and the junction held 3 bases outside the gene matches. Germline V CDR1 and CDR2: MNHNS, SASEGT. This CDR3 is CASSGTSGSVEQFF. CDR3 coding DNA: TGTGCCAGCAGTGGGACTAGCGGGAGCGTTGAGCAGTTCTTC.

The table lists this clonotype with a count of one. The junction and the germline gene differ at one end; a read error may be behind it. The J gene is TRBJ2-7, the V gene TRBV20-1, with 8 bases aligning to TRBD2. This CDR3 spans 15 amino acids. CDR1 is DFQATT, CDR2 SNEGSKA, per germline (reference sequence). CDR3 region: CSADTRGGLSYGQYF. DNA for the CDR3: TGCAGTGCGGATACACGGGGGGGCCTCTCCTACGGGCAGTACTTC.

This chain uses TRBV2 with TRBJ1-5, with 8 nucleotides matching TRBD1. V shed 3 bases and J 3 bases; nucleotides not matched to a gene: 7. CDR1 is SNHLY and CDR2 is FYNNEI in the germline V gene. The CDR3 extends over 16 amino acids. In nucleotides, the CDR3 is TGTGCCAGCAGTGATCCGGGACAGGCTTCCAATCAGCCCCAGCATTTT. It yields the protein CASSDPGQASNQPQHF.

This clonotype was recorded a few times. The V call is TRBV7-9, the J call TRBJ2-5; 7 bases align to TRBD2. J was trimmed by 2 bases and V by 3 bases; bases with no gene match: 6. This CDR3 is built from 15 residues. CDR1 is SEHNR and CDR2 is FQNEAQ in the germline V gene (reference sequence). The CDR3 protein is CASSLTAGVQETQYF. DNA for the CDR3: TGTGCCAGCAGCTTGACCGCGGGGGTACAAGAGACCCAGTACTTC.

CDR3 in DNA: TGTGCCAGCAGCCAGGGACAGGCCGTGGGTGGCTACACCTTC. Its protein product is CASSQGQAVGGYTF. The V call is TRBV6-5, the J call TRBJ1-2, with 8 bases identical to TRBD1. Per germline, CDR1 MNHEY and CDR2 SVGAGI. The CDR3 runs 14 residues. J lost 7 bases, V lost 6 bases, and 10 bases had no gene match.

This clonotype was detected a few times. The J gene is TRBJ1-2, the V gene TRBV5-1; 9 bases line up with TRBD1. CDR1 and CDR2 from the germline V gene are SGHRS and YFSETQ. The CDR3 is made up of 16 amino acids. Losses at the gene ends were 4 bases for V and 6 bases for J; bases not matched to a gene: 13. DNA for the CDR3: TGCGCCAGCAGCCCGGACAGGGGAGGTCCTGAGAATGGCTACACCTTC. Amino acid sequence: CASSPDRGGPENGYTF.

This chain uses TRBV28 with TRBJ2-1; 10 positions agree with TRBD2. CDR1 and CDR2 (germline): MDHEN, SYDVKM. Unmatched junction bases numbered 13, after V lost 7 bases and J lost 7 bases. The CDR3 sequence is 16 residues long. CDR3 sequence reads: CASTDQRGGVWNEQFF. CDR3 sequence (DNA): TGTGCCAGCACTGATCAGCGGGGGGGCGTTTGGAATGAGCAGTTCTTC.

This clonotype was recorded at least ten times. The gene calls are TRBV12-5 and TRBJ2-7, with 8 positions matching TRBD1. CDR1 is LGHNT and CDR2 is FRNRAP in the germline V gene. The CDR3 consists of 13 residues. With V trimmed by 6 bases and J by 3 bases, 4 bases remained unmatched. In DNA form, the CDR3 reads TGTGCTAGTGGATTTGACAGGGGCTACGAGCAGTACTTC. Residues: CASGFDRGYEQYF.

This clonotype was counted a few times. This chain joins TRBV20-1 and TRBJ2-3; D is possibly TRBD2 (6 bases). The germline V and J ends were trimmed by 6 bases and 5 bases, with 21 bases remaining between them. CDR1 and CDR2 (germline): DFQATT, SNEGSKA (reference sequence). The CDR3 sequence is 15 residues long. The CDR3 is CSALDSGGAQDTQYF. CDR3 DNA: TGCAGTGCCCTCGATTCGGGCGGGGCACAAGATACGCAGTATTTT.

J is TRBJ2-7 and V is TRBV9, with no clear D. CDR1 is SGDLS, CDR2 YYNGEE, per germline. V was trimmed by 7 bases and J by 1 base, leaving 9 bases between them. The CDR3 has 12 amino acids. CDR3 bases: TGTGCCAGCGGGTCGAGGTCCTACGAGCAGTACTTC. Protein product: CASGSRSYEQYF.

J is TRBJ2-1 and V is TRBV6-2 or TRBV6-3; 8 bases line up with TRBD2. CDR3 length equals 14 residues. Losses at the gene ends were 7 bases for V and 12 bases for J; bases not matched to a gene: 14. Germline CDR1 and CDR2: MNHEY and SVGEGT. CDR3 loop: CASKPGLGVYGQFF. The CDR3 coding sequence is TGTGCCAGCAAACCGGGACTAGGGGTGTACGGGCAGTTCTTC.

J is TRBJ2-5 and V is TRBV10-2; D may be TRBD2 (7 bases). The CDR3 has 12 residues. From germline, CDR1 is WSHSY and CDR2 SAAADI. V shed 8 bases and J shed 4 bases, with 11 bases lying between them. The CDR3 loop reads CASGGGPETQYF. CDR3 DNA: TGCGCCAGCGGCGGGGGCCCAGAGACCCAGTACTTC.

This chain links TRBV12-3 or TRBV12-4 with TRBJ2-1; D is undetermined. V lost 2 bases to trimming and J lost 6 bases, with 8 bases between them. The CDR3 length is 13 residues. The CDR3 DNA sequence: TGTGCCAGCAGTTTACTCGCGATCAATGAGCAGTTCTTC. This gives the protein CASSLLAINEQFF.

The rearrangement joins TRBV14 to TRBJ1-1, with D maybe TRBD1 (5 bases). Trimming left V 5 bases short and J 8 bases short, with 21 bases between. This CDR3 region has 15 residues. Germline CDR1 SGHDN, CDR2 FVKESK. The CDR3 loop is CASSFPGSWDPEAFF. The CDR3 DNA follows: TGTGCCAGCAGCTTTCCGGGCTCCTGGGACCCAGAAGCTTTCTTT.

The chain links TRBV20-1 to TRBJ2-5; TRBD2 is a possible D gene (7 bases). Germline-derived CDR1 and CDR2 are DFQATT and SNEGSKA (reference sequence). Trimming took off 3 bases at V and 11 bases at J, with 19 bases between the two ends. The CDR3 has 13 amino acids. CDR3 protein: CSARVGGGNEQYF. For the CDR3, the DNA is TGCAGTGCTAGGGTGGGAGGGGGGAATGAGCAGTACTTC.

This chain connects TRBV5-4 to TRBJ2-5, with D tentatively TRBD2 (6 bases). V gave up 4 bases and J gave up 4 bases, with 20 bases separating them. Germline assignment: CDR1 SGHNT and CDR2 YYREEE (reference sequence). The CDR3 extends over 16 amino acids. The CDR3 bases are TGTGCCAGCAGCCTACCCGGGGCTAGCGAGAGAGAGACCCAGTACTTC. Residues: CASSLPGASERETQYF.